The 20 T cell receptor beta chains below all came from one sample that was sequenced in a study of cytomegalovirus exposure and HLA in healthy donors. In the PCR, 60 Vbeta and 13 Jbeta primers were used. The data were produced by immunoSEQ multiplex PCR, yet TCRdb's version contains in-frame clones alone and is incomplete. The sample shows roughly 43,000 clones, approximately 80% of them seen only once. The sample was PBMCs. These receptor sequences come from a man aged 30 to 45 in good health and CMV-seronegative.

J is TRBJ1-1 and V is TRBV5-1, with 12 bases identical to TRBD1. The V segment lost 4 bases and the J segment 1 base; nucleotides outside the gene matches: 2. The CDR3 has 15 residues. The V gene's germline CDR1 is SGHRS and CDR2 YFSETQ. CDR3 in amino acids: CASSPGQGANTEAFF. The CDR3 DNA is TGCGCCAGCAGCCCGGGACAGGGGGCGAACACTGAAGCTTTCTTT.

The chain links TRBV6-5 to TRBJ1-1; D unclear. Germline V gene lookup returns CDR1 MNHEY and CDR2 SVGAGI. Trimming left V 2 bases short and J 6 bases short, with 7 bases between. The CDR3 is made up of 12 amino acids. CDR3: CASSYRGAEAFF. The CDR3 DNA follows: TGTGCCAGCAGTTACCGAGGCGCTGAAGCTTTCTTT.

This chain links TRBV6-4 with TRBJ1-2; D may be TRBD1 (6 bases). Germline V gene sequence: CDR1 MRHNA, CDR2 SNTAGT. The CDR3 sequence is 16 residues long. V dropped 7 bases and J dropped 0 bases, with 18 bases sitting between them. The CDR3 here is CASTHLRDTTNYGYTF. In DNA, the CDR3 is TGTGCCAGCACCCATCTCCGGGACACCACTAACTATGGCTACACCTTC.

V gene TRBV12-5 combines with J gene TRBJ2-1, with TRBD2 matching over 7 bases. Germline V gene lookup returns CDR1 LGHNT and CDR2 FRNRAP. The CDR3 is 15 amino acids. Trimming removed 2 bases from V and 3 bases from J; junction bases left unmatched: 4. The CDR3 is CASGLLASGYNEQFF. The CDR3, as DNA: TGTGCTAGTGGTTTGTTGGCTAGCGGCTACAATGAGCAGTTCTTC. The entire variable domain, with the rest obtained from reference TRBV12-5 and TRBJ2-1, is as follows: DARVTQTPRHKVTEMGQEVTMRCQPILGHNTVFWYRQTMMQGLELLAYFRNRAPLDDSGMPKDRFSAEMPDATLATLKIQPSEPRDSAVYFCASGLLASGYNEQFFGPGTRLTVL.

On this clone: Germline is not matched at one junction end, which may reflect a read error. The J gene is TRBJ1-5, the V gene TRBV18, with D uncertain. The germline CDR1 and CDR2 sequences are KGHSH and LQKENI. The CDR3 spans 15 residues. Here the CDR3 DNA reads TGTGCCAGCCCACCACGAGGCGCTGGCAATCAGCCCCAGCATTTT. This sequence encodes CASPPRGAGNQPQHF. The full variable domain, completed using reference TRBV18 and TRBJ1-5, is NAGVMQNPRHLVRRRGQEARLRCSPMKGHSHVYWYRQLPEEGLKFMVYLQKENIIDESGMPKERFSAEFPKEGPSILRIQQVVRGDSAAYFCASPPRGAGNQPQHFGDGTRLSIL.

V gene TRBV5-6 combines with J gene TRBJ2-2; 9 bases line up with TRBD1. V shed 4 bases, J shed 6 bases, and the junction held 4 bases outside the gene matches. The CDR3 has 14 amino acids. CDR1 and CDR2 from the germline V gene are SGHDT and YYEEEE. The CDR3, as DNA: TGTGCCAGCAGCAGGGACAGGGACGCCGGGGAGCTGTTTTTT. This encodes CASSRDRDAGELFF.

The rearrangement joins TRBV7-6 to TRBJ2-7, with 8 bases lining up with TRBD1. Germline CDR1 and CDR2: SGHVS and FNYEAQ. The CDR3 is made up of 15 amino acids. Trimming cost V 5 bases and J 0 bases; bases outside gene matches: 6. CDR3 DNA: TGTGCCAGCAGCCTCCGACAGGGGCCCTCCTACGAGCAGTACTTC. Its protein product is CASSLRQGPSYEQYF.

The chain combines TRBV30 with TRBJ2-3; D remains ambiguous. The CDR3 loop spans 13 amino acids. Germline CDR1 is GTSNPN and CDR2 is SVGIG (reference sequence). V was pared by 0 bases and J by 4 bases, with 8 bases between. The CDR3 protein is CAWSVREADTQYF. In DNA, the CDR3 is TGTGCCTGGAGTGTACGTGAGGCAGATACGCAGTATTTT.

The genes are TRBV5-1 and TRBJ2-6, with D possibly TRBD1 on 6 matching bases. The V gene's germline CDR1 is SGHRS and CDR2 YFSETQ. V lost 3 bases and J 2 bases, leaving 12 bases between the germline ends. CDR3 length: 16 residues. In DNA form, the CDR3 reads TGCGCCAGCAGCTCAGAGGCAGGGGCTGGGGCCAACGTCCTGACTTTC. Protein: CASSSEAGAGANVLTF.

This chain links TRBV4-2 with TRBJ2-3; D remains ambiguous. Germline CDR1 and CDR2: LGHNA and YNFKEQ. V was trimmed by 0 bases and J by 0 bases, leaving 10 bases between them. The CDR3 sequence is 16 residues long. The CDR3 loop reads CASSQDRISSTDTQYF. DNA of the CDR3: TGTGCCAGCAGCCAAGACAGGATCTCCAGCACAGATACGCAGTATTTT.

The rearrangement uses TRBV7-2 and TRBJ1-2; 7 bases are a match to TRBD1. Losses at the gene ends were 5 bases for V and 8 bases for J; bases not matched to a gene: 11. There are 14 residues in the CDR3. In germline, CDR1 is SGHTA, CDR2 FQGNSA. Written as DNA, the CDR3 is TGTGCCAGCAGCCCCAGACAGGGATTATCGGGCTACACCTTC. Protein sequence: CASSPRQGLSGYTF.

This chain links TRBV11-2 with TRBJ1-3, with no clear D. CDR1 is SGHAT and CDR2 is FQNNGV in the germline V gene. CDR3 length: 16 amino acids. V was pared by 0 bases and J by 4 bases, with 13 bases between. As DNA, the CDR3 is TGTGCCAGCAGCTTAGATCATCAGGTTTTCGGAAACACCATATATTTT. Its protein is CASSLDHQVFGNTIYF.

The chain is built from TRBV6-5 and TRBJ1-5; maybe TRBD1 (5 bases). Germline loops: CDR1 MNHEY, CDR2 SVGAGI. The CDR3 runs to 13 residues. With 8 bases removed from V and 4 bases from J, the gap between germline ends came to 12 bases. CDR3 DNA: TGTGCCAGCGGATGGACACCGAATCAGCCCCAGCATTTT. Encoded protein: CASGWTPNQPQHF.

This clone turned up a few times. CDR3 sequence: CASSRGREKWYF. CDR3 coding DNA: TGTGCCAGCAGTAGAGGGCGGGAGAAATGGTATTTT. V gene TRBV28 combines with J gene TRBJ2-3, with 7 nucleotides matching TRBD2. J was trimmed by 14 bases and V by 5 bases; bases with no gene match: 10. Germline V lookup: CDR1 MDHEN, CDR2 SYDVKM. The CDR3 loop spans 12 amino acids.

As regards this clone: Different DNA sequences within this sample yield the same CDR3. This chain uses TRBV6-1 with TRBJ2-1; 10 bases fit TRBD2. Losses at the gene ends were 4 bases for V and 9 bases for J; bases not matched to a gene: 12. Per the germline V gene, CDR1 is MNHNS and CDR2 is SASEGT. This CDR3 contains 16 residues. CDR3 nucleotides: TGTGCCAGCAGTGGATTAGCGGGAGGTGACCTCCGTGAGCAGTTCTTC. This gives the protein CASSGLAGGDLREQFF.

The chain employs TRBV2 and TRBJ2-7, with D possibly being TRBD1 (6 bases). V dropped 0 bases and J dropped 3 bases, with 15 bases sitting between them. CDR1 and CDR2 (germline): SNHLY, FYNNEI. The CDR3 is 16 residues long. CDR3 bases: TGTGCCAGCAGTGAAGCGAGCGGAGACAGGCTCTACGAGCAGTACTTC. Its protein is CASSEASGDRLYEQYF.

The rearrangement uses TRBV21-1 and TRBJ2-3; the table's D call of TRBD2 was not tested on the DNA. TRBV21-1 is a listed pseudogene. This CDR3 contains 14 residues. CDR3 amino acids: CASSKAEGTDTQYF. The CDR3 DNA follows: TGTGCCAGCAGCAAAGCGGAGGGCACAGATACGCAGTATTTT.

The V gene is TRBV7-2, the J gene TRBJ1-5; no clear D gene. This CDR3 is built from 16 residues. V was shortened by 6 bases and J by 0 bases, with 15 bases between the two germline ends. The V gene's germline CDR1 is SGHTA and CDR2 FQGNSA. Written as DNA, the CDR3 is TGTGCCAGCAGTTGGTTGGAGAGTTATAGCAATCAGCCCCAGCATTTT. This encodes CASSWLESYSNQPQHF.

This clone has only a few counts. The rearrangement joins TRBV10-1 to TRBJ1-1; TRBD1 matches 10 bases. Germline V gives CDR1 WNHNN, CDR2 SYGVQD (reference sequence). V shed 4 bases, J shed 4 bases, and the junction held 9 bases outside the gene matches. The CDR3 sequence is 16 residues long. The chain's CDR3 is CASSAGDRGKGTEAFF. CDR3 nucleotides: TGCGCCAGCAGTGCCGGGGACAGGGGCAAGGGCACTGAAGCTTTCTTT.

V usage is TRBV5-1 and J usage is TRBJ1-2; the match to TRBD1 covers 7 bases. CDR3 length: 14 amino acids. Germline V gene data show CDR1 as SGHRS and CDR2 as YFSETQ. V lost 4 bases to trimming and J lost 0 bases; unmatched junction nucleotides: 3. The CDR3 sequence: CASSLQGANYGYTF. CDR3 coding DNA: TGCGCCAGCAGCCTCCAGGGGGCTAACTATGGCTACACCTTC. The variable domain in full, with the rest retrieved from reference TRBV5-1 and TRBJ1-2, is KAGVTQTPRYLIKTRGQQVTLSCSPISGHRSVSWYQQTPGQGLQFLFEYFSETQRNKGNFPGRFSGRQFSNSRSEMNVSTLELGDSALYLCASSLQGANYGYTFGSGTRLTVV.